Listed below are T cell receptor beta chains from one sample, sequenced in a study of cytomegalovirus exposure and HLA in healthy donors. Clones were sequenced by immunoSEQ multiplex PCR, and TCRdb holds only the in-frame ones, with some missing. The table includes 95,000 to 110,000 clones, around 77% detected once. The material sequenced was PBMCs. All receptors derive from a man in his forties or fifties in good health and CMV-seropositive. Both conserved end residues are part of each CDR3. D genes are given only for firm matches. Clone size, where shown, is once, few, many, or a class for clones that have expanded.

>.|.|TRBJ1-5|TRBV28
CASSLEGSQPQHF
>.|.|TRBJ2-1|TRBV6-4
CASSDSSPGEQFF
>.|.|TRBJ2-6|TRBV27
CASTKTDSGANVLTF
>.|.|TRBJ2-5|TRBV12-5
CASGTEETQYF
>.|.|TRBJ1-1|TRBV7-9
CASSLYAEAFF
>.|.|TRBJ1-6|TRBV6-4
CASSDSTNSPLHF
>.|.|TRBJ1-6|TRBV27
CASTPLTGPNSPLHF
>TRBD1|.|TRBJ2-1|TRBV10-3
CAIGEQGATSSSYNEQFF
>TRBD1|few|TRBJ1-2|TRBV6-5
CASSLGQGNYGYTF
>.|.|TRBJ2-3|TRBV29-1
CSVVLGERTDTQYF
>.|.|TRBJ2-1|TRBV7-2
CASSLARGSYNEQFF
>TRBD1|.|TRBJ2-7|TRBV10-3
CAIGPGRSRQGDYEQYF
>.|.|TRBJ1-2|TRBV29-1
CSVVGDGYTF
>TRBD2|.|TRBJ2-3|TRBV9
CASSGQGTSGSRGAYDTQYF
>TRBD1|.|TRBJ1-6|TRBV6-4
CASINDREDSPLHF
>.|.|TRBJ2-5|TRBV7-8
CASSFNRDETQYF
>TRBD2|.|TRBJ2-2|TRBV7-9
CASSSWLAGATGELFF
>.|.|TRBJ2-7|TRBV2
CASSEAPGVGYEQYF
>.|.|TRBJ2-7|TRBV7-3
CASSLSGRIIF
>TRBD2|.|TRBJ2-7|TRBV19
CASSIVGSGSYEQYF
>.|few|TRBJ2-7|TRBV7-9
CASSLVAMGYEQYF
>TRBD1|.|.|TRBV10-3
CATGTGQSYEQYF
>.|.|TRBJ1-5|TRBV7-8
CASSPRGGEDQPQHF
>TRBD1|.|TRBJ2-1|TRBV4-3
CASSHGQGYNEQFF
>.|.|TRBJ2-7|TRBV5-6
CASSFGSSYEQYF
>.|.|TRBJ2-1|TRBV28
CASSFLREWHNEQFF
>TRBD1|few|TRBJ2-3|TRBV9
CASSVEAQGAGTDTQYF
>.|.|TRBJ2-1|TRBV15
CATSRDFPGFIVSSYNEQFF
>TRBD2|.|TRBJ2-3|TRBV19
CASSVRLAGGDGDTQYF
>TRBD2|.|TRBJ2-1|TRBV2
CAIGTSEINEQFF
>TRBD2|few|TRBJ2-7|TRBV4-2
CASSQEALALPPYEQYF
>.|few|TRBJ2-1|TRBV5-1
CASSLVQGNEQFF
>TRBD2|.|TRBJ2-1|TRBV29-1
CSVDGTSGTNEQFF
>.|once|TRBJ2-6|TRBV11-1
CASSLGQSSGANVLTF
>.|.|TRBJ2-3|TRBV4-2
CASSQDAPGGQGYTDTQYF
>TRBD1|once|TRBJ1-1|TRBV6-5
CASSYLPGQSNTEAFF
>.|.|TRBJ2-7|TRBV4-3
CASSQDVERGIYEQYF
>.|few|TRBJ2-2|TRBV5-1
CASSLGLDAVGELFF
>.|.|TRBJ2-1|TRBV10-3
CAIRAAGQRGNEQFF
>TRBD2|few|TRBJ2-1|TRBV9
CASSRPGLAYDEQFF
>.|.|TRBJ2-4|TRBV7-2
CASSQTLRNIQYF
>.|.|TRBJ2-1|TRBV28
CASSPGQFGNEQFF
>.|.|TRBJ2-2|TRBV28
CASSSSRGSTGELFF
>.|.|TRBJ1-2|TRBV18
CASSPPTGSYTF
>.|.|TRBJ1-2|TRBV5-1
CASSTRQASDSYGYTF
>TRBD1|few|TRBJ2-2|TRBV5-4
CASNKLQGAGTGELFF
>TRBD1|.|TRBJ1-1|TRBV10-3
CAISGPGGENTEAFF
>TRBD2|.|TRBJ2-1|TRBV5-1
CASSLAGVVYNEQFF
>.|.|TRBJ2-5|TRBV30
CAWSTSVRETQYF